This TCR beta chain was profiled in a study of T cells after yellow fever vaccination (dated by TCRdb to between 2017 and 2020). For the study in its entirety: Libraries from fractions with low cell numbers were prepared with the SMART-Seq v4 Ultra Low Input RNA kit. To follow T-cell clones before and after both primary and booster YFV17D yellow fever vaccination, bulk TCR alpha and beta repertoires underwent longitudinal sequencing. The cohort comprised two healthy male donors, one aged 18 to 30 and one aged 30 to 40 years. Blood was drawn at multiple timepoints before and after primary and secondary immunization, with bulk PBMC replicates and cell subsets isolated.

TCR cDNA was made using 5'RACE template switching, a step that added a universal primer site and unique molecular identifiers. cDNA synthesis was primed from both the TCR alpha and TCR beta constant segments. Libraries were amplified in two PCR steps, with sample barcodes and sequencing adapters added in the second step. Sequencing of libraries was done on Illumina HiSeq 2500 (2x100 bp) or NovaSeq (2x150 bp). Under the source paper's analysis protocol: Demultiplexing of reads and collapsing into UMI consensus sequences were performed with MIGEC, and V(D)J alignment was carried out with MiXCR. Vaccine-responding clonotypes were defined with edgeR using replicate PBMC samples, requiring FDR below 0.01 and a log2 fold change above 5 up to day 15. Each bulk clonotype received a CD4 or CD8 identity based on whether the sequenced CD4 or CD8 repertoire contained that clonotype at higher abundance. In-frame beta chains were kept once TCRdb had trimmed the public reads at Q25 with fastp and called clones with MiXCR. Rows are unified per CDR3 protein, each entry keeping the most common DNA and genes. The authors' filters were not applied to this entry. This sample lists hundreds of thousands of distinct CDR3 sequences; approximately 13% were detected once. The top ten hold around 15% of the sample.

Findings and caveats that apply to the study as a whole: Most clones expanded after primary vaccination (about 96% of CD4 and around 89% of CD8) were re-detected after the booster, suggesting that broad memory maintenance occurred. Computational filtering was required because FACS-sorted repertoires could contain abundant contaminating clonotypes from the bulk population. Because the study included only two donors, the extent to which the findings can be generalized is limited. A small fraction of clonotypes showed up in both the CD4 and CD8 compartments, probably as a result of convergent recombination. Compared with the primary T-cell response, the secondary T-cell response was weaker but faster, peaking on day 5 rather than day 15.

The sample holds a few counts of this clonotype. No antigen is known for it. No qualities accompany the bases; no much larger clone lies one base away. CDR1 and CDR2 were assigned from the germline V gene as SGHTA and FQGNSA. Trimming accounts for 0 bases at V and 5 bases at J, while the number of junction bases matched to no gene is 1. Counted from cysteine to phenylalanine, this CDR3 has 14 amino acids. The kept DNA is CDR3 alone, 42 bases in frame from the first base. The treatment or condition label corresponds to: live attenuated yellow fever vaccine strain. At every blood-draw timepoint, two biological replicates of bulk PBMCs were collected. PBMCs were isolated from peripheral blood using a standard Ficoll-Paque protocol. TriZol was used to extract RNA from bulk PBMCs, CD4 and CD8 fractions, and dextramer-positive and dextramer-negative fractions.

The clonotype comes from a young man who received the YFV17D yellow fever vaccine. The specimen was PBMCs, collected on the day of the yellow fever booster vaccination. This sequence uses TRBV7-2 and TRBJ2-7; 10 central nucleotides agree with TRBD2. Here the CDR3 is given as CASSLALAGNEQYF. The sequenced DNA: TGTGCCAGCAGCTTAGCACTAGCGGGAAACGAGCAGTACTTC.